A few counts support the clone carrying this T cell receptor (beta chain). Its target is not known. Relative to the germline gene, one junction end is altered; a read error may explain this. TCRdb re-called the 5' RACE reads with MiXCR, one entry per CDR3 protein. The sample shows some 35,000 distinct CDR3 sequences, around 5% of them seen only once. These data are taken from a study of early T cells in non-severe SARS-CoV-2 infection. For the study at large: The chains were unpaired, and the sequenced material was bulk RNA from unsorted whole blood. Study results and limitations: VDJdb matching skewed toward anti-spike CD8 responses, missing private and CD4 specificities.

In germline, CDR1 is SNHLY, CDR2 FYNNEI. The CDR3 spans 13 residues. Sequences were obtained from whole blood. The rearrangement uses TRBV2 and TRBJ2-7, with 7 bases aligning to TRBD1. This sequence originates from an adult who was a healthcare worker with PCR-confirmed SARS-CoV-2 infection or an uninfected control (not recorded which). The CDR3 DNA reads as TGTGCCAGCAGTGAACATCCTGGACAGGTCCCACTCTTC. Translated, it gives CASSEHPGQVPLF.